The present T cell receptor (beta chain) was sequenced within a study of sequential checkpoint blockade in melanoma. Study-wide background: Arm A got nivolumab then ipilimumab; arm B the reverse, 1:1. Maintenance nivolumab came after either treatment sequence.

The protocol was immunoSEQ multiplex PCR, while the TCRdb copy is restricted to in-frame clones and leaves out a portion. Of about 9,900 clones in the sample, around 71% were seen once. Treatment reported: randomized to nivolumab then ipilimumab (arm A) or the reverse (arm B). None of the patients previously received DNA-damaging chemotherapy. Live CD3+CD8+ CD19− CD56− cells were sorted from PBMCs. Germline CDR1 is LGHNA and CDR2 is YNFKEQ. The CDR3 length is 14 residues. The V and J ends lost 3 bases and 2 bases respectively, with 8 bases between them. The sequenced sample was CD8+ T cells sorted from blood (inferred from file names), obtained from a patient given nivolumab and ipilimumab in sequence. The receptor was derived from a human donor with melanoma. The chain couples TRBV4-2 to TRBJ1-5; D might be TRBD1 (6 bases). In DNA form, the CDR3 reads TGTGCCAGCAGCCATCACAGGGGCAATCAGCCCCAGCATTTT. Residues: CASSHHRGNQPQHF.